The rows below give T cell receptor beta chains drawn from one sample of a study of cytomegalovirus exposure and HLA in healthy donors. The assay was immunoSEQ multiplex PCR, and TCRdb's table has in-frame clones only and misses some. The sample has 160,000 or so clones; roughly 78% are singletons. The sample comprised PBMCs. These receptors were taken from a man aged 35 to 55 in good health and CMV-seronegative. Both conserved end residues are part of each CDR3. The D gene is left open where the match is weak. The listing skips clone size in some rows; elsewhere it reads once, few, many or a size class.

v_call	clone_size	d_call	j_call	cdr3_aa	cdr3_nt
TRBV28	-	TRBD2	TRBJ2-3	CASSRGEGLADTQYF	TGTGCCAGCAGTCGAGGGGAGGGATTGGCAGATACGCAGTATTTT
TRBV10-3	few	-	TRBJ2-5	CAISESTGQETQYF	TGTGCCATCAGTGAGTCTACAGGGCAAGAGACCCAGTACTTC
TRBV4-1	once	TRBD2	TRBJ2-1	CASSQERSGSFNEQFF	TGCGCCAGCAGCCAAGAAAGGAGCGGGAGTTTCAATGAGCAGTTCTTC
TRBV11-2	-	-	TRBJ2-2	CASSYNFGGLNTGELFF	TGTGCCAGCAGCTACAATTTCGGGGGGCTTAACACCGGGGAGCTGTTTTTT
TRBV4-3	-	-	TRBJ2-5	CASSPQAEGEETQYF	TGCGCCAGCAGCCCGCAGGCCGAGGGGGAAGAGACCCAGTACTTC
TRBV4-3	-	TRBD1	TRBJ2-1	CASSRFPPGGQGNNEQFF	TGCGCCAGCAGCCGTTTCCCCCCCGGCGGACAGGGGAACAATGAGCAGTTCTTC
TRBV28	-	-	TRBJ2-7	CASSIRVGEQYF	TGTGCCAGCAGTATCAGGGTGGGCGAGCAGTACTTC
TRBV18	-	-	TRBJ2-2	CASSLRGQGGTGELFF	TGTGCCAGCTCACTCCGCGGACAGGGAGGGACCGGGGAGCTGTTTTTT
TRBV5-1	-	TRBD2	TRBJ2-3	CASSLGLAGVSDTQYF	TGCGCCAGCAGCTTAGGACTAGCGGGAGTTAGCGATACGCAGTATTTT
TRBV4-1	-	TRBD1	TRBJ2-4	CASSQDLGQGTLAKNSQYF	TGCGCCAGCAGCCAAGACCTAGGACAGGGGACCTTAGCCAAAAACAGTCAGTACTTC
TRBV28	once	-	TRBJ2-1	CASSLLESSYNEQFF	TGTGCCAGCAGTTTGCTTGAGAGCTCCTACAATGAGCAGTTCTTC
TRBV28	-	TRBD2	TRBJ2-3	CASSLVTSGRAGQYF	TGTGCCAGCAGTTTAGTAACTAGCGGGAGGGCGGGGCAGTATTTT
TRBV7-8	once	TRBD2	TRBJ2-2	CASSLSGLAGGPGTGELFF	TGTGCCAGCAGCTTATCGGGACTAGCGGGAGGGCCGGGCACCGGGGAGCTGTTTTTT
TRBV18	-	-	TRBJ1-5	CASSPQRGNQPQHF	TGTGCCAGCTCACCACAAAGGGGGAATCAGCCCCAGCATTTT
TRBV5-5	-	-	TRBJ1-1	CASNPPGGENTEAFF	TGTGCCAGCAACCCGCCCGGCGGGGAGAACACTGAAGCTTTCTTT
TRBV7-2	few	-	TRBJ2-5	CASSPVPSREQYF	TGTGCCAGCAGCCCCGTCCCCTCTCGGGAGCAGTACTTC
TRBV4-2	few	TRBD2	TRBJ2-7	CASSQRGERGTYEQYF	TGTGCCAGCAGCCAGAGGGGGGAGCGGGGGACCTACGAGCAGTACTTC
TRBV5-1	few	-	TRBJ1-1	CASSLTSRQRTEAFF	TGCGCCAGCAGCTTAACGAGCAGACAGAGGACTGAAGCTTTCTTT
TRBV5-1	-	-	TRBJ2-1	CASSFYRHTVSYNEQFF	TGCGCCAGCAGCTTCTACCGACACACTGTTTCCTACAATGAGCAGTTCTTC
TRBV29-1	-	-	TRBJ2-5	CSVSTGETQYF	TGCAGCGTTTCTACAGGGGAGACCCAGTACTTC
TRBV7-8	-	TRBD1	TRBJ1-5	CASSLALKGQGAQKPQHF	TGTGCCAGCAGCTTAGCGCTAAAGGGACAGGGGGCTCAGAAGCCCCAGCATTTT
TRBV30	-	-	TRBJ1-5	CAWSVTGRGANNQPQHF	TGTGCCTGGAGTGTAACGGGGCGGGGGGCCAACAATCAGCCCCAGCATTTT
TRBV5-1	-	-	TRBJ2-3	CASGLLGGTDTQYF	TGCGCCAGCGGATTACTAGGTGGCACAGATACGCAGTATTTT
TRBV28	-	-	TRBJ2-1	CASSPHRTNNEQFF	TGTGCCAGCAGTCCACACCGGACAAACAATGAGCAGTTCTTC
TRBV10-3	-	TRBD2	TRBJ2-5	CAISESSTSGRAGGETQYF	TGTGCCATCAGTGAGTCCTCGACTAGCGGGAGGGCCGGTGGAGAGACCCAGTACTTC
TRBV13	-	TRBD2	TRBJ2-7	CASSLVGGLAGNEQYF	TGTGCCAGCAGCTTAGTGGGTGGACTAGCGGGAAACGAGCAGTACTTC
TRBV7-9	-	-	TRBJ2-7	CSSSLGENEQYF	TGTTCCAGCAGCTTAGGGGAGAACGAGCAGTACTTC
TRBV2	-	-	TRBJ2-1	CASTGGAVNEQFF	TGTGCCAGCACCGGCGGAGCGGTCAATGAGCAGTTCTTC
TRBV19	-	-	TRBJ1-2	CASQVGGNYGYTF	TGTGCCAGTCAAGTCGGCGGTAACTATGGCTACACCTTC
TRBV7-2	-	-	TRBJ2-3	CASSASTLRTQYF	TGTGCCAGCAGCGCAAGTACTTTGCGAACGCAGTATTTT
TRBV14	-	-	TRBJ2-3	CASSQVGADTQYF	TGTGCCAGCAGCCAAGTCGGGGCAGATACGCAGTATTTT
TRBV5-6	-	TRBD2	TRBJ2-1	CASSARVLAVYNEQFF	TGTGCCAGCAGCGCTCGTGTACTAGCGGTCTACAATGAGCAGTTCTTC
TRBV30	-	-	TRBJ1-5	CAWSVPAGVQPQHF	TGTGCCTGGAGTGTACCGGCAGGGGTCCAGCCCCAGCATTTT
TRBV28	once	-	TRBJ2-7	CASTDSSYEQYF	TGTGCCAGCACGGACTCCTCCTACGAGCAGTACTTC
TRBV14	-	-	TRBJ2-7	CASSQYPKISSYEQYF	TGTGCCAGCAGCCAATATCCTAAGATAAGCTCCTACGAGCAGTACTTC
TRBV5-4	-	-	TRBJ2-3	CASSLVRGNTQYF	TGTGCCAGCAGCTTGGTTAGGGGGAATACGCAGTATTTT
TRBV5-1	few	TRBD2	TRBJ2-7	CASSWTSGRYEQYF	TGCGCCAGCAGCTGGACTAGCGGGAGATACGAGCAGTACTTC
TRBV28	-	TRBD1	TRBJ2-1	CASSTDRGLESNEQFF	TGTGCCAGCAGTACGGACAGGGGGCTTGAGAGCAATGAGCAGTTCTTC
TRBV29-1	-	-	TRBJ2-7	CSVAGLYVGEQYF	TGCAGCGTCGCGGGACTCTACGTGGGCGAGCAGTACTTC
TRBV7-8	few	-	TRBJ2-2	CASNSGGELFF	TGTGCCAGCAATTCCGGGGGGGAGCTGTTTTTT
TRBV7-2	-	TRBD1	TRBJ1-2	CASSIYSGTVNSGYTF	TGTGCCAGCAGTATTTATTCCGGGACAGTTAACAGTGGCTACACCTTC
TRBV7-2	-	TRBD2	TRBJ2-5	CASSLVPSGSGYQETQYF	TGTGCCAGCAGCTTAGTCCCAAGCGGGAGCGGGTACCAAGAGACCCAGTACTTC
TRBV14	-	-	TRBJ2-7	CASSQGLRVKSFAQYF	TGTGCCAGCAGCCAAGGGTTACGGGTCAAGTCCTTCGCGCAGTACTTC
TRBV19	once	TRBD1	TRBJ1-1	CASSIAETGITEAFF	TGTGCCAGTAGTATTGCCGAGACAGGGATAACTGAAGCTTTCTTT
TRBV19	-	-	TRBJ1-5	CASCVGENQPQHF	TGTGCCAGTTGCGTAGGGGAAAATCAGCCCCAGCATTTT
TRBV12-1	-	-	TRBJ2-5	CASSFRDPGQGPPRETQYF	TGTGCCAGCAGCTTTCGGGACCCTGGACAGGGCCCCCCTCGGGAGACCCAGTACTTC
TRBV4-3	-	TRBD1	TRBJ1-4	CASSRGTGEYEKLFF	TGCGCCAGCAGCCGAGGGACAGGGGAGTATGAAAAACTGTTTTTT
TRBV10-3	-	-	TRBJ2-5	CAISVRGQETQYF	TGTGCCATCAGTGTAAGGGGACAAGAGACCCAGTACTTC
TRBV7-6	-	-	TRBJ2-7	CASSSRIDSEQYF	TGTGCCAGCAGCTCCCGAATTGATAGCGAGCAGTACTTC
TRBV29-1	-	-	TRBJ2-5	CSVVRVGTQYF	TGCAGCGTTGTGAGGGTGGGGACCCAGTACTTC
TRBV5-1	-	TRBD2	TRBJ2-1	CASSLGPLAGVLLEQFF	TGCGCCAGCAGCTTGGGTCCTCTAGCGGGAGTTTTGCTTGAGCAGTTCTTC
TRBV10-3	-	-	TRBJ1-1	CAISEGGSSVAFF	TGTGCCATCAGTGAGGGGGGGAGCAGTGTAGCTTTCTTT
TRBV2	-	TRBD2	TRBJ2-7	CASREGGSYEQYF	TGTGCCTCCCGGGAGGGGGGGTCCTACGAGCAGTACTTC
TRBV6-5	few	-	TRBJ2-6	CASSSRSGANVLTF	TGTGCCAGCAGTTCACGGTCTGGGGCCAACGTCCTGACTTTC